This TCR beta chain derives from a study of prognosis after radiotherapy for stage I lung cancer. Starting from genomic DNA, TCR beta CDR3 was amplified through two-round multiplex PCR. Initially, in first-round PCR, primers specific to each TRBV and TRBJ gene were used. Universal primers featured in the second PCR round. Each CDR3 protein gets one entry after TCRdb re-called the multiplex PCR reads with MiXCR. The sample consists of under 35,000 distinct CDR3 sequences, about 42% of them appearing once. V gave up 6 bases and J gave up 5 bases, with 19 bases separating them. The CDR3 sequence is 15 residues long. CDR1 MDHEN and CDR2 SYDVKM come from the germline V gene.

The sequencing used PBMCs, collected before or after stereotactic body radiation therapy (not recorded which). This sequence was found in a donor aged 50 or older with non-small cell lung cancer. This chain uses TRBV28 with TRBJ2-5; D perhaps matches TRBD2 (5 bases). CDR3 sequence reads: CASRSPGSQLETQYF. CDR3 nucleotide sequence: TGTGCCAGCAGATCTCCGGGATCCCAACTGGAGACCCAGTACTTC.